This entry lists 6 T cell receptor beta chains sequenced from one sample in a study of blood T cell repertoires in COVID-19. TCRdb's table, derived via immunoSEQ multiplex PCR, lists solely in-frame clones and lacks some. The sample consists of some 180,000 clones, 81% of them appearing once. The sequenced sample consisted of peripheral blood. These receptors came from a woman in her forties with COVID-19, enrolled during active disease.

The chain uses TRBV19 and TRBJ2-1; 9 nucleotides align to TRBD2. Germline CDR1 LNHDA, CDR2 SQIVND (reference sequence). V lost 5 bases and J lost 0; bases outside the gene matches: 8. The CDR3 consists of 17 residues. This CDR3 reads CASSLSGSGSSYNEQFF. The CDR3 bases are TGTGCCAGTAGTCTTAGCGGGAGTGGTAGCTCCTACAATGAGCAGTTCTTC.

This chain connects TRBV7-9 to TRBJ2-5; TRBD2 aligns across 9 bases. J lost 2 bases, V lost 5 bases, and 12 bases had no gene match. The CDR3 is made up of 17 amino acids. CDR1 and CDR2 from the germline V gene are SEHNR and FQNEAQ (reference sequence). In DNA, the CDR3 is TGTGCCAGCAGCCCTCCATCTAGCGGGGCCCAACAAGAGACCCAGTACTTC. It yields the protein CASSPPSSGAQQETQYF.

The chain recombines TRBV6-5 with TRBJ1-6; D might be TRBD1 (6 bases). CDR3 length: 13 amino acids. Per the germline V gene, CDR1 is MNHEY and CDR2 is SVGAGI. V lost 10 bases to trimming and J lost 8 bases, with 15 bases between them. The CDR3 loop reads CAIADRPYSPLHF. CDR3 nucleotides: TGTGCCATCGCGGACAGACCGTATTCACCCCTCCACTTT.

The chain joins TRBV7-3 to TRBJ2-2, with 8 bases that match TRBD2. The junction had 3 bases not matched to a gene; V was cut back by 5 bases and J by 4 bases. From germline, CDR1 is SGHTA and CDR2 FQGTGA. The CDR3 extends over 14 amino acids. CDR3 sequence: CASSPRGGTGELFF. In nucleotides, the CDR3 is TGTGCCAGCAGCCCTCGGGGGGGCACCGGGGAGCTGTTTTTT.

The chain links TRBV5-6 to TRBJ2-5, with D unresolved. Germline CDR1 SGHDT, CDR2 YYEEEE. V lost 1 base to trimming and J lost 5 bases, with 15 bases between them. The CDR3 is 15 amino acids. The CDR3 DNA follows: TGTGCCAGCAGCTTGCTTACAACAACGAGGGAGACCCAGTACTTC. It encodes CASSLLTTTRETQYF.

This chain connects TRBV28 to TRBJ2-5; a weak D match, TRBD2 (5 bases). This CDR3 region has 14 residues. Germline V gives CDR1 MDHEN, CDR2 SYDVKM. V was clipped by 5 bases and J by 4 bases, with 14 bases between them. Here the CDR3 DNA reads TGTGCCAGCAGTGACCGGGGAACTACAGAGACCCAGTACTTC. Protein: CASSDRGTTETQYF.